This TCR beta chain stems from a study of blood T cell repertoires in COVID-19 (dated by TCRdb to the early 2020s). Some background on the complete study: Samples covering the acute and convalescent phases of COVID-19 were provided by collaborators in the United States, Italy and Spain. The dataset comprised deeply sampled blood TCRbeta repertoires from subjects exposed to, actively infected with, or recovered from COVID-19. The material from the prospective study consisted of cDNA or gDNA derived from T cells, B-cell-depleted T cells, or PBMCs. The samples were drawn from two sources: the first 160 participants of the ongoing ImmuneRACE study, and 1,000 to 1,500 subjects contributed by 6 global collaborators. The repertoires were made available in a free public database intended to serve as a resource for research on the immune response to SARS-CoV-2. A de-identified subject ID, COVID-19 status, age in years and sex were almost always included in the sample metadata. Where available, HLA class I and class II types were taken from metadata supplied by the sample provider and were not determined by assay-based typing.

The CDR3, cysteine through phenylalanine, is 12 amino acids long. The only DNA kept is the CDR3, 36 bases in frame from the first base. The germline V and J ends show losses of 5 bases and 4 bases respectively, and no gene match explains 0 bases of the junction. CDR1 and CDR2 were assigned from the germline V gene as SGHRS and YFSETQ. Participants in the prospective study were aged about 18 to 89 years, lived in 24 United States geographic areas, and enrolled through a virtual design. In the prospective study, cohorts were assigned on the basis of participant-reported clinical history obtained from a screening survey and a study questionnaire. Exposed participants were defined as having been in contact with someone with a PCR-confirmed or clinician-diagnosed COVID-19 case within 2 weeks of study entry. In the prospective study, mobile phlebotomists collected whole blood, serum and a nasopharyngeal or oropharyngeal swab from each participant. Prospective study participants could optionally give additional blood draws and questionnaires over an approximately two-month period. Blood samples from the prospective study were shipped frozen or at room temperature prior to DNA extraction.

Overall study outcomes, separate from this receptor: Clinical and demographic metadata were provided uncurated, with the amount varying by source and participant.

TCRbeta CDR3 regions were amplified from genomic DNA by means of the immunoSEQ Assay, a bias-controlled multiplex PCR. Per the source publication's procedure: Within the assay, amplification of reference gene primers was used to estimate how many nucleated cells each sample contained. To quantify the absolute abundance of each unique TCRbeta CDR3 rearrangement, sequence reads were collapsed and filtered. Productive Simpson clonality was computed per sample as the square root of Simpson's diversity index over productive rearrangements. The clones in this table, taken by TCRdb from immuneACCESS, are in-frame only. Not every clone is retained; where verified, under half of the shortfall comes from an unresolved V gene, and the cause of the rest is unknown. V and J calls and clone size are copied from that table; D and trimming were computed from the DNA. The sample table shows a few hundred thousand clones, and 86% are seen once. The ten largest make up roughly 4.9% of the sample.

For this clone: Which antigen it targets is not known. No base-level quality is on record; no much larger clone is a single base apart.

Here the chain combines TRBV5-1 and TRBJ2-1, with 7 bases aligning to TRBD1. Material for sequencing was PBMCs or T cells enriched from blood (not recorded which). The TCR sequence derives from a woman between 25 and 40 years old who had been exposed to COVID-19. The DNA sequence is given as TGCGCCAGCAGGACAGGGTACAATGAGCAGTTCTTC. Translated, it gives CASRTGYNEQFF.